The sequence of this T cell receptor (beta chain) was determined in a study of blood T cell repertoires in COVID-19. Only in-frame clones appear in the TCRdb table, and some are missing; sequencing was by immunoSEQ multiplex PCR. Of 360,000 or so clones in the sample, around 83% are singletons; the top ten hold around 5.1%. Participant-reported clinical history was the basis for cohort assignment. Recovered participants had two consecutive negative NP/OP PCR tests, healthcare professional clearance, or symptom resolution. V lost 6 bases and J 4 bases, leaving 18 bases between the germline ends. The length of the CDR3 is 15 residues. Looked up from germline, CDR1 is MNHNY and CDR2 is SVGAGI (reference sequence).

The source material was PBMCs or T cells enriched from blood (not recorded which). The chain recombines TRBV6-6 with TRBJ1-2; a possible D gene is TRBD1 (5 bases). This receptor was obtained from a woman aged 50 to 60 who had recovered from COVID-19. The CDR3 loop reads CASSLALGGTYGYTF. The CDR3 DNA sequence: TGTGCCAGCAGCCTTGCCTTGGGGGGGACCTATGGCTACACCTTC.